This note documents a single TCR beta chain sequence. The data were taken from a study of control samples from healthy donors and cancer patients. TCRdb's table, derived via immunoSEQ multiplex PCR, lists solely in-frame clones and lacks some. The repertoire consists of some 130,000 clones, with more than 80% occurring once and the leading ten covering 2% to 3%. In germline, CDR1 is SGDLS, CDR2 YYNGEE. V was trimmed by 3 bases and J by 4 bases, leaving 4 bases between them. The CDR3 consists of 11 residues. J is TRBJ1-2 and V is TRBV9, with D hard to call. The sequence was obtained from a man in his forties in good health. What was sequenced was blood. The CDR3 coding sequence is TGTGCCAGCAGCGCTTCCTATGGCTACACCTTC. Residues: CASSASYGYTF.